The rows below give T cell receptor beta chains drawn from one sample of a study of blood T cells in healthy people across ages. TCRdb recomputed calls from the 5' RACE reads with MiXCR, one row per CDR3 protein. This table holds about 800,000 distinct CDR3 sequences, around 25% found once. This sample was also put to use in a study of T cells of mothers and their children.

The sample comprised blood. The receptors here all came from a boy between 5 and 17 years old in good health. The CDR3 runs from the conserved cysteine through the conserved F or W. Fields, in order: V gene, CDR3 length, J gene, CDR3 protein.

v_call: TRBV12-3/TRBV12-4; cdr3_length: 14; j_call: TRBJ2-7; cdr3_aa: CASSLSGTRYEQYF
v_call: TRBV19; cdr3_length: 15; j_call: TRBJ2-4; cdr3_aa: CASSNPGTGEDIQYF
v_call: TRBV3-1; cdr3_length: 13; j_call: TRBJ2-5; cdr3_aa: CASSQVDLETQYF
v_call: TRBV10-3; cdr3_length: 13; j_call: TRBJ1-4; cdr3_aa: CAIRREGEEKLFF
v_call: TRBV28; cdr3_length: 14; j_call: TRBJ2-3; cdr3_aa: CANSGGKWADTQYF
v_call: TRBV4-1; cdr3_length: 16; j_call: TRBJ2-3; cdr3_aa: CASSQINLISTDTQYF
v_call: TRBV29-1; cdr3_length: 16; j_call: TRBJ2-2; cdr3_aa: CSVEDMSGENTGELFF
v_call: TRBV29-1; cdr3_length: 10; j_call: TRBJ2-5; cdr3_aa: CSAAGEAQYF
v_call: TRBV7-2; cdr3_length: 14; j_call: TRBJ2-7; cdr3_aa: CASSRNRGQSEQYF
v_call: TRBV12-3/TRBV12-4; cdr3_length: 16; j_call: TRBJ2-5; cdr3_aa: CASSYGTSGGQETQYF
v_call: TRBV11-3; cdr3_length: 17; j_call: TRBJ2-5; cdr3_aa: CASSLEPGMGDQETQYF
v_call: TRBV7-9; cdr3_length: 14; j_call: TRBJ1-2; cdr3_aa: CASSLALSNYGYTF
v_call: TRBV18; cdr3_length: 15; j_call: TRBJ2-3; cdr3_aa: CASSPVLAGRDTQYF
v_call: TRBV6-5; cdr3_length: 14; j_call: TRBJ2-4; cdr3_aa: CASSRGAGDTIQYF
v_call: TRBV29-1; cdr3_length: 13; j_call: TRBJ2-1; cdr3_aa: CSVEAASYNEQFF
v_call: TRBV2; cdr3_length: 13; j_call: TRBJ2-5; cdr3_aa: CASKNTAQETQYF
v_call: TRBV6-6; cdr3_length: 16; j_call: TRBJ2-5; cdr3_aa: CASSYSPGQREETQYF
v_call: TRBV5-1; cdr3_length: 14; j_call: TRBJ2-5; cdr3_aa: CASSQSGGEETQYF
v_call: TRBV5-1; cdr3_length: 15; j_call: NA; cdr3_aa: CASSLEAGGFNEQFF
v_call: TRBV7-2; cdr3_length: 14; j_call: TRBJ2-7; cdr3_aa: CASSSYFPREEQYF
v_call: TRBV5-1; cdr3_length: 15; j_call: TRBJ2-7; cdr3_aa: CASSLVGTGVYEQYF
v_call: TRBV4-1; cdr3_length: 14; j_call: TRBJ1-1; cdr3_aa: CASSPGGGNTEAFF
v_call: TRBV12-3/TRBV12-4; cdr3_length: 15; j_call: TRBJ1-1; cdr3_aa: CASSFRGRADTEAFF
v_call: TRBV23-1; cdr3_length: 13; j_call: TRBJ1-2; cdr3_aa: CASSQLDTYGYTF
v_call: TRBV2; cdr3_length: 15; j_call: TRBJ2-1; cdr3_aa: CASSELTSSYNEQFF
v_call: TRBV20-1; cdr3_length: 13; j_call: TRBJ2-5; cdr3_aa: CSARVGGTETQYF
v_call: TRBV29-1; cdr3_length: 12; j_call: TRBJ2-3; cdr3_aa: CSALQGGFTQYF
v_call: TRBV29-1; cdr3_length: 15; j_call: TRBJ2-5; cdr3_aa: CSVDPRASGKETQYF
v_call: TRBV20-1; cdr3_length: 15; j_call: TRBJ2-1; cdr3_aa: CSAREGQDHYNEQFF
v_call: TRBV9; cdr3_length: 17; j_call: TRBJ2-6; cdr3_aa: CASSVGLARTGANVLTF
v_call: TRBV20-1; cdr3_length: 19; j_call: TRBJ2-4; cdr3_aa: CSASQHGTSGLLAKNIQYF
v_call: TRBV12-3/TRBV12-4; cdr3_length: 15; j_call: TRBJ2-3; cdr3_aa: CASREGQGATDTLYF
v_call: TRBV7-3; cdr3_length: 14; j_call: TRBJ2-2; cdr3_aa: CASGPTGSTGELFF
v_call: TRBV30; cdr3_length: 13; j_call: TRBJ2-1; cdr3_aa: CAWSADVYNEQFF
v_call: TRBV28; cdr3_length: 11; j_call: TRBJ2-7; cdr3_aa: CASRGGNEQYF
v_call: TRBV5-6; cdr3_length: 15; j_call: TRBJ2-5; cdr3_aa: CASSLGGRALETQYF
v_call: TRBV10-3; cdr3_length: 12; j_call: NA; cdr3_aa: CAISDNSYEQYF
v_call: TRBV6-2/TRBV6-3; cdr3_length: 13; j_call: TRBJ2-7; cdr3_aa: CASTNTVNYEQYF
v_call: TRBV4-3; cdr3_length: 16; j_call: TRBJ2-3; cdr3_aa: CASSQQPGLSTDTQYF
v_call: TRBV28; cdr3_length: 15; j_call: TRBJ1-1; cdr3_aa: CATTTKSAEDTEAFF
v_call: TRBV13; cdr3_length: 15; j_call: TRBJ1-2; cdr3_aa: CASSLQGAPGYGYTF
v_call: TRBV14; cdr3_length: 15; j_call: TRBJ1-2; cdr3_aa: CASSQGIGKIYGYTF
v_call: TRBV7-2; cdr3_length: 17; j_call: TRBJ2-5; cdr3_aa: CASSLTRGGPHQETQYF
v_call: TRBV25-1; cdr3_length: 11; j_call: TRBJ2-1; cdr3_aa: CASSAANEQFF
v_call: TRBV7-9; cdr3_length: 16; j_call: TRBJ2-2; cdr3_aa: CASEFDERDNTGELFF
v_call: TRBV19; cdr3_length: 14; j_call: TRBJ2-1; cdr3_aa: CASSPGLGRYEQFF
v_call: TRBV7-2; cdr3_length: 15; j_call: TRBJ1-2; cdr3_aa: CASSLRTGGVNGYTF
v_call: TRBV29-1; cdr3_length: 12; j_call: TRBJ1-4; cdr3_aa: CSFRGPNEKLFF
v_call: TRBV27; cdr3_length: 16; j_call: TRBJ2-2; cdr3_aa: CASSLGSGGNTGELFF
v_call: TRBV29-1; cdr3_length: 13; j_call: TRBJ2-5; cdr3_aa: CSVEAGPGETQYF
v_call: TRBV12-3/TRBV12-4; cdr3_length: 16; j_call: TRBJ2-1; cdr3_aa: CASSGNSGGAYNEQFF
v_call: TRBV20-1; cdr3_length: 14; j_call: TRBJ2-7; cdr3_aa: CSAGTGLAGYEQYF
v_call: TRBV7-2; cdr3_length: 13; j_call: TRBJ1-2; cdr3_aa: CASSFLADYGYTF
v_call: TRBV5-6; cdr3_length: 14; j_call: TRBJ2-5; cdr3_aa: CASSLAWAGETQYF
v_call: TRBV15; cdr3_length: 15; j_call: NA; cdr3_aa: CATSREGLGGGEQYF
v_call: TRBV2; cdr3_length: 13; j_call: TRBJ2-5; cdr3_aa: CASTGQIQETQYF
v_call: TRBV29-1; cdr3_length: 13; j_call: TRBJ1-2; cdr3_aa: CSVDGGLLYGYTF
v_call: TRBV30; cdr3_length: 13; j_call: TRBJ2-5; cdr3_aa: CACQRQGWETQYF
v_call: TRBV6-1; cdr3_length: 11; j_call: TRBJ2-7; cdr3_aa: CASSDRSEQYF